The 21 T cell receptor beta chains listed next were all sequenced from one sample in a study of blood T cell repertoires in COVID-19 (dated by TCRdb to the early 2020s). Receptor libraries were prepared by the immunoSEQ multiplex PCR assay. Entries here come from immuneACCESS through TCRdb and include only in-frame sequences with V and J called. Some clones fail to appear in such tables; in the studies checked, an unresolved V gene covers under half of the shortfall, and the cause of the remainder is unknown. The sample yields fewer than 30,000 clones; approximately 93% were counted once. Clones ranked in the top ten supply about 4% of the sample. Sequencing was performed on peripheral blood. These receptors all come from a human donor with active COVID-19. The donor label of this sample is uncertain.

The chain links TRBV4-1 to TRBJ1-1; 9 nucleotides line up with TRBD1. CDR3 length equals 15 residues. In germline, CDR1 is MGHRA, CDR2 YSYEKL. The V gene end was trimmed by 1 base and the J gene end by 4 bases; junction bases not matched to a gene: 4. The CDR3 region is CASSQGNRGLTEAFF. The DNA for the CDR3 is TGCGCCAGCAGCCAAGGAAACAGGGGGCTCACTGAAGCTTTCTTT.

The chain recombines TRBV24-1 with TRBJ1-5; TRBD1 agrees at 9 bases. With 10 bases clipped from V and 3 bases from J, the junction kept 9 bases outside the gene matches. The CDR3 contains 15 residues. Germline CDR1 reads KGHDR; CDR2 reads SFDVKD. The CDR3 region is CATTSGTGINQPQHF. CDR3 sequence (DNA): TGTGCCACAACCTCCGGGACAGGGATCAATCAGCCCCAGCATTTT.

The chain couples TRBV28 to TRBJ2-7; 12 bases agree with TRBD1. Germline CDR1 MDHEN, CDR2 SYDVKM. CDR3 size: 17 residues. With 5 bases clipped from V and 5 bases from J, the junction kept 13 bases outside the gene matches. The CDR3 DNA follows: TGTGCCAGCAGTGCATCCCCCGGGACAGGGGGCTTCCACGAGCAGTACTTC. It yields the protein CASSASPGTGGFHEQYF.

The rearrangement uses TRBV28 and TRBJ1-6; possible D gene TRBD1, 6 bases. Trimming stripped 1 base from V and 7 bases from J, with 11 bases between. The germline CDR1 and CDR2 sequences are MDHEN and SYDVKM. The CDR3 is 15 amino acids. CDR3 region: CASSLFGTRNSPLHF. DNA for the CDR3: TGTGCCAGCAGTTTATTCGGGACAAGAAATTCACCCCTCCACTTT.

The V call is TRBV6-4, the J call TRBJ1-2; maybe TRBD1 (6 bases). The CDR3 covers 14 residues. Looked up from germline, CDR1 is MRHNA and CDR2 is SNTAGT. The V end lost 0 bases, the J end lost 7 bases, and 12 bases lay between the germline ends. The CDR3, as DNA: TGTGCCAGCAGTGACTCCTCAGGGGCAAGTGGCTACACCTTC. Amino acid sequence: CASSDSSGASGYTF.

The rearrangement uses TRBV5-1 and TRBJ1-2; 11 bases fit TRBD1. V dropped 3 bases and J dropped 5; count of bases not matched to a gene: 6. Germline loops: CDR1 SGHRS, CDR2 YFSETQ. The CDR3 is made up of 15 amino acids. In nucleotides, the CDR3 is TGCGCCAGCAGCTCCTTGGACAGGGGGCTTTATGGCTACACCTTC. As protein: CASSSLDRGLYGYTF.

The rearrangement links TRBV19 to TRBJ1-5; D remains unclear. Looked up from germline, CDR1 is LNHDA and CDR2 is SQIVND (reference sequence). The CDR3 runs 17 residues. V was shortened by 0 bases and J by 1 base, with 13 bases between the two germline ends. The CDR3 protein is CASSIDMGRLSNQPQHF. Here the CDR3 DNA reads TGTGCCAGTAGTATAGATATGGGCCGTTTGAGCAATCAGCCCCAGCATTTT.

The chain has TRBV21-1 and TRBJ2-7; the table's D call TRBD2 went unverified against the DNA. TRBV21-1 is shown as a pseudogene. This CDR3 has 15 amino acids. CDR3 amino acids: CASSKPAEWLYEQYF. The DNA of the CDR3 is TGTGCCAGCAGCAAGCCAGCGGAATGGTTGTACGAGCAGTACTTC.

The table lists this clone with a few counts. V usage is TRBV10-1 and J usage is TRBJ2-7; TRBD2 matches 10 bases. The J segment lost 4 bases and the V segment lost 3 bases, leaving 3 bases of the junction unmatched. The CDR3 has 14 residues. The germline gives CDR1 WNHNN, CDR2 SYGVQD (reference sequence). The CDR3 region has the DNA TGCGCCAGCAGTGACAGGACTAGCGGATACGAGCAGTACTTC. It codes for CASSDRTSGYEQYF.

V usage is TRBV7-2 and J usage is TRBJ2-7; the match to TRBD1 covers 9 bases. The CDR3 runs 15 residues. Trimming removed 3 bases from V and 4 bases from J; junction bases left unmatched: 7. Germline V lookup: CDR1 SGHTA, CDR2 FQGNSA. CDR3 sequence (DNA): TGTGCCAGCAGCTTGAGGGGACAGGGAGGGTACGAGCAGTACTTC. This gives the protein CASSLRGQGGYEQYF.

This clone was detected once. The rearrangement joins TRBV19 to TRBJ1-5; tentatively, D is TRBD1 (6 bases). The CDR3 has 15 residues. Trimming cost V 5 bases and J 0 bases, with 11 bases left between them. CDR1 and CDR2 from the germline V gene are LNHDA and SQIVND (reference sequence). The CDR3 loop is CASSPGAYSNQPQHF. CDR3 nucleotides: TGTGCCAGTAGTCCAGGGGCTTATAGCAATCAGCCCCAGCATTTT.

The chain couples TRBV7-2 to TRBJ2-5; tentatively, D is TRBD1 (6 bases). V lost 6 bases and J 1 base, leaving 15 bases between the germline ends. This CDR3 is 15 amino acids long. Per germline, CDR1 SGHTA and CDR2 FQGNSA. CDR3 bases: TGTGCCAGCAGTTCCAGCTGGGGGCCCCAAGAGACCCAGTACTTC. Protein product: CASSSSWGPQETQYF.

The gene calls are TRBV6-2 or TRBV6-3 and TRBJ2-2, with 12 bases matching TRBD2. The CDR3 loop spans 17 amino acids. With V trimmed by 6 bases and J by 5 bases, 10 bases remained unmatched. From germline, CDR1 is MNHEY and CDR2 SVGEGT. CDR3 protein: CASSRLAGVTGTGELFF. The DNA for the CDR3 is TGTGCCAGCAGCAGACTAGCGGGGGTAACCGGTACCGGGGAGCTGTTTTTT.

V is TRBV5-6 and J is TRBJ2-3; 10 nucleotides agree with TRBD2. The CDR3 runs to 16 residues. Per the germline V gene, CDR1 is SGHDT and CDR2 is YYEEEE. With 0 bases clipped from V and 4 bases from J, the junction kept 5 bases outside the gene matches. In DNA, the CDR3 is TGTGCCAGCAGCTTGGGAGCGGGGGGGGTCCCAGATACGCAGTATTTT. Translation: CASSLGAGGVPDTQYF.

This clone was observed a single time. The chain recombines TRBV30 with TRBJ1-2; 9 positions match TRBD1. The CDR3 spans 15 residues. The germline gives CDR1 GTSNPN, CDR2 SVGIG (reference sequence). V lost 0 bases to trimming and J lost 2 bases; unmatched junction nucleotides: 4. CDR3 sequence (DNA): TGTGCCTGGAGTGTACTCGGGACAGGGAACTATGGCTACACCTTC. This gives the protein CAWSVLGTGNYGYTF.

J is TRBJ2-2 and V is TRBV5-3; D perhaps matches TRBD2 (6 bases). TRBV5-3 is treated as an ORF (open reading frame) with a function not yet certain. CDR3 length equals 20 residues. Trimming left V 0 bases short and J 2 bases short, with 23 bases between. CDR3 sequence (DNA): TGTGCCAGAAGCTTGGGGAGTCGGCTGGCGGGGCGGTTAAACACCGGGGAGCTGTTTTTT. Its translation: CARSLGSRLAGRLNTGELFF.

V and J are TRBV9 and TRBJ2-1; 14 bases are shared with TRBD2. The V and J ends lost 4 bases and 8 bases, in that order; junction bases with no gene match: 11. CDR3 length equals 17 residues. CDR1 is SGDLS and CDR2 is YYNGEE in the germline V gene. CDR3 bases: TGTGCCAGCAGCCAGATTGGGACTAGCGGGAGTATTCATGAGCAGTTCTTC. It encodes CASSQIGTSGSIHEQFF. The variable domain in full, completed from reference TRBV9 and TRBJ2-1, reads DSGVTQTPKHLITATGQRVTLRCSPRSGDLSVYWYQQSLDQGLQFLIQYYNGEERAKGNILERFSAQQFPDLHSELNLSSLELGDSALYFCASSQIGTSGSIHEQFFGPGTRLTVL.

The V call is TRBV28, the J call TRBJ2-2; 9 nucleotides align to TRBD2. The CDR3 runs 16 residues. Per germline, CDR1 MDHEN and CDR2 SYDVKM. Trimming took 6 bases from V and 3 from J; bases not matched to a gene: 8. CDR3 DNA sequence: TGTGCCAGCAGAGGGGCGGGAGGGCCGCACACCGGGGAGCTGTTTTTT. Its translation is CASRGAGGPHTGELFF.

This chain links TRBV18 with TRBJ1-1; the D is unclear. This CDR3 comprises 13 residues. Trimming pared 0 bases from V and 2 bases from J, leaving 4 bases between. Germline CDR1 KGHSH, CDR2 LQKENI. The CDR3: CASSPPTNTEAFF. CDR3 nucleotide sequence: TGTGCCAGCTCACCACCTACAAACACTGAAGCTTTCTTT. The full variable domain, with the rest looked up from reference TRBV18 and TRBJ1-1, is NAGVMQNPRHLVRRRGQEARLRCSPMKGHSHVYWYRQLPEEGLKFMVYLQKENIIDESGMPKERFSAEFPKEGPSILRIQQVVRGDSAAYFCASSPPTNTEAFFGQGTRLTVV.

CDR3 region: CASSADSLTEAFF. CDR3 sequence (DNA): TGCGCCAGCAGCGCGGACAGCTTAACTGAAGCTTTCTTT. The chain is built from TRBV5-1 and TRBJ1-1; tentatively, D is TRBD1 (6 bases). V was shortened by 4 bases and J by 5 bases, with 12 bases between the two germline ends. Germline V lookup: CDR1 SGHRS, CDR2 YFSETQ. This CDR3 region has 13 residues. Looking up the rest from reference TRBV5-1 and TRBJ1-1 gives the full variable domain: KAGVTQTPRYLIKTRGQQVTLSCSPISGHRSVSWYQQTPGQGLQFLFEYFSETQRNKGNFPGRFSGRQFSNSRSEMNVSTLELGDSALYLCASSADSLTEAFFGQGTRLTVV.

The V and J genes are TRBV11-2 and TRBJ1-2; D is unclear. The CDR3 consists of 14 residues. The ends were cut back, 6 bases at V and 3 bases at J, with 14 bases in the middle. Per germline, CDR1 SGHAT and CDR2 FQNNGV. The CDR3 spells CASRRAAAHYGYTF. The DNA of the CDR3 is TGTGCCAGCAGGAGGGCCGCCGCGCACTATGGCTACACCTTC. Full variable domain (remainder filled in from reference TRBV11-2 and TRBJ1-2): EAGVAQSPRYKIIEKRQSVAFWCNPISGHATLYWYQQILGQGPKLLIQFQNNGVVDDSQLPKDRFSAERLKGVDSTLKIQPAKLEDSAVYLCASRRAAAHYGYTFGSGTRLTVV.